The 16 T cell receptor beta chains in this list originate from one sample, sequenced in a study of T-cell reconstitution after alpha-beta-depleted transplantation in children. As it was prepared, the TCRbeta library received unique molecular identifiers. One entry per CDR3 protein results from TCRdb running MiXCR on the PCR reads. The sample has tens of thousands of distinct CDR3 sequences; 6% to 8.5% are singletons. Here the sequenced sample was PBMCs from the stem cell graft donor, taken from the stem cell graft. Every receptor here comes from a human donor who donated a stem cell graft to a child with acute lymphoblastic leukemia.

Many counts were recorded for this clonotype. The rearrangement joins TRBV12-3 or TRBV12-4 to TRBJ1-6; perhaps TRBD1 as D (6 bases). The CDR3 runs to 14 residues. Between the trimmed V and J ends, which lost 3 bases and 4 bases, there was a span of 7 bases. CDR3 loop: CASSFGQYNSPLHF. CDR3 DNA: TGTGCCAGCAGTTTCGGACAGTATAATTCACCCCTCCACTTT.

This clonotype appeared many times. The rearrangement uses TRBV7-2 and TRBJ2-3; D might be TRBD1 or TRBD2, each matching 6 bases. V was cut by 5 bases and J by 6 bases, with 18 bases left in between. CDR1 SGHTA and CDR2 FQGNSA come from the germline V gene. The CDR3 consists of 15 residues. The CDR3 spells CASSPHLRGEDTQYF. CDR3 nucleotide sequence: TGTGCCAGCAGCCCTCATTTAAGGGGGGAGGATACGCAGTATTTT.

This chain links TRBV29-1 with TRBJ1-1; D is perhaps TRBD1 (5 bases). Germline V CDR1 and CDR2: SQVTM, ANQGSEA. V was trimmed by 3 bases and J by 11 bases, leaving 16 bases between them. The CDR3 consists of 12 residues. CDR3 region: CSVEGPGGAAFF. The CDR3 bases are TGCAGCGTTGAGGGGCCCGGGGGAGCGGCTTTCTTT. The entire variable domain, with the rest obtained from reference TRBV29-1 and TRBJ1-1, is as follows: SAVISQKPSRDICQRGTSLTIQCQVDSQVTMMFWYRQQPGQSLTLIATANQGSEATYESGFVIDKFPISRPNLTFSTLTVSNMSPEDSSIYLCSVEGPGGAAFFGQGTRLTVV.

In its sample, this clonotype was seen many times. The chain has TRBV7-2 and TRBJ2-1; 7 bases align to TRBD1. Per germline, CDR1 SGHTA and CDR2 FQGNSA. The junction had 14 bases not matched to a gene; V was cut back by 5 bases and J by 7 bases. CDR3 length: 16 amino acids. The CDR3 is CASSLPPGQPGNEQFF. CDR3 bases: TGTGCCAGCAGCCTACCCCCGGGACAGCCCGGGAATGAGCAGTTCTTC.

This clonotype was counted ten times or more. The chain joins TRBV9 to TRBJ2-5; 12 bases line up with TRBD2. The CDR3 sequence is 16 residues long. V gave up 4 bases and J gave up 4 bases; unmatched junction bases: 8. Looked up from germline, CDR1 is SGDLS and CDR2 is YYNGEE. CDR3 nucleotides: TGTGCCAGCAGCCCCCGACTAGCGGGAGATGGAGAGACCCAGTACTTC. Its translation: CASSPRLAGDGETQYF.

This clonotype was seen ten or more times. This chain joins TRBV29-1 and TRBJ1-1; unclear D gene. V was pared by 4 bases and J by 2 bases, with 5 bases between. This CDR3 has 11 residues. Per the germline V gene, CDR1 is SQVTM and CDR2 is ANQGSEA. This CDR3 reads CSVVRNTEAFF. The DNA of the CDR3 is TGCAGCGTTGTCAGAAACACTGAAGCTTTCTTT.

Remarks on this clonotype: Germline and junction disagree at one end, which may indicate a read error. V usage is TRBV11-2 and J usage is TRBJ2-7; no reliable D call. Germline-derived CDR1 and CDR2 are SGHAT and FQNNGV. This CDR3 has 15 amino acids. CDR3 region: CASSLEAGTSYEQYF. The DNA of the CDR3 is TGTGCCAGCAGCCTAGAGGCAGGAACCTCCTACGAGCAGTACTTC.

There are a few counts of this clonotype. The rearrangement links TRBV5-6 to TRBJ2-5; D may be TRBD2 (6 bases). The germline gives CDR1 SGHDT, CDR2 YYEEEE. Trimming cost V 0 bases and J 4 bases, with 10 bases left between them. The CDR3 totals 14 residues. The CDR3 DNA reads TGTGCCAGCAGCTTGGTGACTAGTCTAGAGACCCAGTACTTC. Translation: CASSLVTSLETQYF.

This clonotype appeared many times. The V and J genes are TRBV29-1 and TRBJ2-7; perhaps TRBD2 as D (6 bases). Trimming left V 7 bases short and J 6 bases short, with 16 bases between. Per the germline V gene, CDR1 is SQVTM and CDR2 is ANQGSEA. The length of the CDR3 is 12 residues. This chain's CDR3 is CSGAGGVGEQYF. The CDR3 nucleotides are TGCAGCGGGGCAGGAGGGGTAGGCGAGCAGTACTTC.

The sample holds a few counts of this clonotype. The chain couples TRBV7-3 to TRBJ2-3; perhaps TRBD1 as D (6 bases). V lost 2 bases to trimming and J lost 2 bases, with 14 bases between them. CDR1 SGHTA and CDR2 FQGTGA come from the germline V gene. CDR3 length: 16 residues. The CDR3: CASSLWTAADTDTQYF. In DNA, the CDR3 is TGTGCCAGCAGCTTATGGACAGCAGCGGACACAGATACGCAGTATTTT.

The table lists this clonotype with a few counts. The V and J genes are TRBV7-2 and TRBJ2-5; no firm D call. The germline V and J ends were trimmed by 2 bases and 5 bases, with 12 bases remaining between them. Germline CDR1 SGHTA, CDR2 FQGNSA. The CDR3 consists of 14 residues. The CDR3 reads CASSLTGVRETQYF. The CDR3 coding sequence is TGTGCCAGCAGCTTAACGGGCGTCCGGGAGACCCAGTACTTC.

In this sample, this clonotype turned up many times. The CDR3 here is CASSLGRSTYNEQFF. In DNA form, the CDR3 reads TGTGCCAGCAGTCTCGGGAGGTCCACCTACAATGAGCAGTTCTTC. The chain employs TRBV6-1 and TRBJ2-1; 7 positions agree with TRBD2. V dropped 5 bases and J dropped 2; count of bases not matched to a gene: 6. Germline CDR1 reads MNHNS; CDR2 reads SASEGT. The CDR3 length is 15 residues.

The gene calls are TRBV4-1 and TRBJ2-1; 12 positions match TRBD2. The V segment lost 0 bases and the J segment 1 base; nucleotides outside the gene matches: 1. CDR1 and CDR2 from the germline V gene are MGHRA and YSYEKL. The CDR3 is 17 residues long. For the CDR3, the DNA is TGCGCCAGCAGCCAAGAGGGACTAGCGGGTTCCTACAATGAGCAGTTCTTC. Translating gives CASSQEGLAGSYNEQFF.

This clonotype occurred a few times. The J gene is TRBJ1-2, the V gene TRBV6-1, with D tentatively TRBD1 (6 bases). Germline V gene sequence: CDR1 MNHNS, CDR2 SASEGT. Trimming took 5 bases from V and 8 from J, leaving 15 bases between them. The CDR3 is 13 residues long. The CDR3 DNA is TGTGCCAGCAGTAGGGGGTCCCTTTGGGGCTACACCTTC. Residues: CASSRGSLWGYTF.

The chain is built from TRBV13 and TRBJ2-7; 8 positions match TRBD2. With V trimmed by 0 bases and J by 0 bases, 4 bases remained unmatched. Germline CDR1 is PRHDT and CDR2 is FYEKMQ (reference sequence). The CDR3 length is 16 residues. CDR3 in DNA: TGTGCCAGCAGCTTAGGTAGCGGGGCCTACTCCTACGAGCAGTACTTC. Translated: CASSLGSGAYSYEQYF.

This clonotype has at least ten counts. This chain uses TRBV20-1 with TRBJ2-7; D is possibly TRBD2 (6 bases). The CDR3 totals 15 residues. Trimming left V 2 bases short and J 7 bases short, with 21 bases between. CDR1 and CDR2 from the germline V gene are DFQATT and SNEGSKA (reference sequence). The CDR3 DNA follows: TGCAGTGCTAGACCCGCGGGAAACCCCCTGGCTGAGCAGTACTTC. Translation: CSARPAGNPLAEQYF.